This TCR beta chain was identified in a study of T cells in Graves' hyperthyroidism and ophthalmopathy. The source material, RNA transcripts, was used to amplify TCR beta CDR3 regions. The TCR CDR3 was amplified in a first-round RT-PCR using the HTBI primer set. TCRdb passed the multiplex PCR reads through MiXCR, listing each CDR3 protein once. The sample carries approximately 600,000 distinct CDR3 sequences, around 14% recorded once. Sequencing was carried out using blood. This clonotype was sampled from a woman under 30 with Graves' ophthalmopathy.

The CDR3 protein is CASSVGTTTQETQYF. The CDR3, as DNA: TGTGCCAGCAGCGTCGGGACTACCACGCAAGAGACCCAGTACTTC. The genes are TRBV9 and TRBJ2-5; TRBD2 agrees at 7 bases. V lost 2 bases, J lost 2 bases, and 6 bases stayed unmatched. Germline values: CDR1 SGDLS, CDR2 YYNGEE. The CDR3 totals 15 residues.